This T cell receptor beta chain stems from a study of TIL therapy for anti-PD-1-resistant metastatic lung cancer. As for the study in general: Half of patients were current or former smokers. The study, taken as a whole, reports: Many TIL product clones were absent from baseline tumor, suggesting clonal contraction.

Sequencing used immunoSEQ v3. Libraries were prepared by immunoSEQ multiplex PCR; TCRdb keeps only in-frame clonotypes and omits some of them. The table records about 50,000 clones, about three quarters of them present only once. Time point reported: pre-treatment sample, taken before nivolumab and TIL therapy. Tumor tissue came from excised metastases, mostly pleural nodules or supraclavicular lymph nodes. Tumors were harvested before any PD-1/PD-L1 blockade. Concerning this clone: Its target is unknown.

This TCR came from a person between 25 and 79 years old with non-small cell lung cancer. The input for sequencing was tumor tissue, taken at baseline.

CDR3 nucleotide sequence: TGTGCCAGCTCACCAATTCTCGGAAGAGATACGCAGTATTTT. It yields the protein CASSPILGRDTQYF. This chain joins TRBV18 and TRBJ2-3; unclear D gene. V shed 2 bases and J shed 5 bases, with 11 bases lying between them. The CDR3 is 14 amino acids. Germline lookup yields CDR1 KGHSH and CDR2 LQKENI.